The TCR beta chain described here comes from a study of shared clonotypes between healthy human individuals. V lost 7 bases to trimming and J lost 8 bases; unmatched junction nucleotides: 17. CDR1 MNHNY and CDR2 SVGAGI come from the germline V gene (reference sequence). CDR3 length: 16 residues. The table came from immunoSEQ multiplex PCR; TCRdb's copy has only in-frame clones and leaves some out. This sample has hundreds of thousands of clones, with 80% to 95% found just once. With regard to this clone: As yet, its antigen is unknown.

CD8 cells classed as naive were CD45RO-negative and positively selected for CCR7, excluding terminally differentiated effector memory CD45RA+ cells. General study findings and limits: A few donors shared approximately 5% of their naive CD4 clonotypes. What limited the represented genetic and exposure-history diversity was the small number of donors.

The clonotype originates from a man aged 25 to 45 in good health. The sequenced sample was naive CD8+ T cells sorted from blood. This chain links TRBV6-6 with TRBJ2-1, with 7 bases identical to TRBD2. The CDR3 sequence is CASTGLTSRTSDEQFF. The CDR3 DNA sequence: TGTGCCAGCACGGGATTGACTAGCCGGACCTCGGATGAGCAGTTCTTC.